One and the same sample provided the 20 T cell receptor beta chains below, sequenced in a study of memory CD4+ T cells and cytomegalovirus serostatus (dated by TCRdb to the late 2010s). To prepare the library, the immunoSEQ multiplex PCR assay was applied. TCRdb took this table from immuneACCESS and kept in-frame rearrangements with V and J called. Such tables lack part of the clones; where checked against another copy, unresolved V genes explain under half of the gap, and the rest is unexplained. The sample table holds 40,000 to 55,000 clones, of which 70% to 85% were seen once. Around 0.63% of the sample goes to the ten largest clones. A FACSAria II was used to sort memory CD4+ T cells, defined as single viable CD3+CD4+CD8-CD45RO+ cells. The sequenced sample was memory CD4+ T cells from blood. Receptors originate from an adult in good health and CMV-seronegative.

The J gene is TRBJ2-1, the V gene TRBV7-8; 9 bases match TRBD1. V shed 5 bases and J 9 bases; nucleotides not matched to a gene: 5. CDR3 length: 13 amino acids. Per the germline V gene, CDR1 is SGHVS and CDR2 is FQNEAQ. The DNA of the CDR3 is TGTGCCAGCAGCCGGGACAGGGAAGGTGAGCAGTTCTTC. This translates into CASSRDREGEQFF.

A single count supports this clone. The chain uses TRBV28 and TRBJ1-1; D call uncertain. Germline CDR1 reads MDHEN; CDR2 reads SYDVKM. There are 14 residues in the CDR3. Trimming stripped 2 bases from V and 7 bases from J, with 14 bases between. The CDR3 loop reads CASSLGETRLEAFF. The CDR3 DNA follows: TGTGCCAGCAGTTTAGGGGAGACCCGTCTTGAAGCTTTCTTT.

J is TRBJ2-3 and V is TRBV7-2; D uncertain. V was shortened by 2 bases and J by 2 bases, with 14 bases between the two germline ends. Germline V lookup: CDR1 SGHTA, CDR2 FQGNSA. CDR3 length: 16 amino acids. CDR3 coding DNA: TGTGCCAGCAGCTTATATTTGTGGCGGTCCACAGATACGCAGTATTTT. This sequence encodes CASSLYLWRSTDTQYF. Combining the CDR3 with reference TRBV7-2 and TRBJ2-3 gives the whole variable domain GAGVSQSPSNKVTEKGKDVELRCDPISGHTALYWYRQSLGQGLEFLIYFQGNSAPDKSGLPSDRFSAERTGGSVSTLTIQRTQQEDSAVYLCASSLYLWRSTDTQYFGPGTRLTVL.

The chain joins TRBV14 to TRBJ2-7, with 9 bases matching TRBD1. J gave up 4 bases and V 4 bases, and 17 bases lay outside the gene matches. Germline V gene data show CDR1 as SGHDN and CDR2 as FVKESK. The CDR3 is 18 amino acids. CDR3 amino acids: CASSRSHAGQGLSYEQYF. CDR3 sequence (DNA): TGTGCCAGCAGCCGGTCACACGCGGGACAGGGTTTGTCGTACGAGCAGTACTTC.

The chain carries TRBV7-9 and TRBJ1-1; no reliable D call. Germline lookup yields CDR1 SEHNR and CDR2 FQNEAQ (reference sequence). V lost 5 bases and J lost 4, with 8 bases in between. This CDR3 contains 12 residues. This chain's CDR3 is CASSLMSTEAFF. DNA of the CDR3: TGTGCCAGCAGCCTGATGAGCACTGAAGCTTTCTTT.

The chain joins TRBV5-1 to TRBJ2-5; D possibly matches TRBD1 or TRBD2 (5 bases each). V was clipped by 0 bases and J by 5 bases, with 20 bases between them. The V gene's germline CDR1 is SGHRS and CDR2 YFSETQ. The CDR3 length is 17 residues. The DNA for the CDR3 is TGCGCCAGCAGCTTGGCTACTGGGGCTACCCGAGGGGAGACCCAGTACTTC. Translation gives CASSLATGATRGETQYF.

The chain carries TRBV20-1 and TRBJ2-5; D is unclear. Trimming removed 3 bases from V and 0 bases from J, with 2 bases in between. The CDR3 loop spans 11 amino acids. Germline loops: CDR1 DFQATT, CDR2 SNEGSKA (reference sequence). CDR3 amino acids: CSARNQETQYF. CDR3 sequence (DNA): TGCAGTGCTAGGAACCAAGAGACCCAGTACTTC.

The chain couples TRBV7-4 to TRBJ1-5; D is possibly TRBD1 (6 bases). The CDR3 is 18 residues long. Trimming removed 2 bases at V and 2 bases at J, with 19 bases between. Germline CDR1 is SGHVT and CDR2 is SQSDAQ. In DNA, the CDR3 is TGTGCCAGCAGCTTAAACAGGGTGGTACTAGGAGGCAATCAGCCCCAGCATTTT. Amino acid sequence: CASSLNRVVLGGNQPQHF.

In its sample, this clone was seen a few times. The chain couples TRBV5-1 to TRBJ2-7; D may be TRBD2 (5 bases). Trimming removed 2 bases at V and 0 bases at J, with 9 bases between. This CDR3 is 14 amino acids long. Germline assignment: CDR1 SGHRS and CDR2 YFSETQ. CDR3 amino acids: CASSLVGSSYEQYF. CDR3 in DNA: TGCGCCAGCAGCTTAGTTGGGAGCTCCTACGAGCAGTACTTC.

The V gene is TRBV6-1, the J gene TRBJ1-6; D is uncertain. The V end lost 1 base, the J end lost 6 bases, and 7 bases lay between the germline ends. CDR1 and CDR2 from the germline V gene are MNHNS and SASEGT. The CDR3 totals 14 residues. DNA for the CDR3: TGTGCCAGCAGTGAAGGGTATTTTAATTCACCCCTCCACTTT. The encoded protein is CASSEGYFNSPLHF.

The table lists this clone with a count of one. The rearrangement links TRBV5-1 to TRBJ2-3; 7 positions match TRBD2. Unmatched junction bases numbered 2, after V lost 4 bases and J lost 0 bases. From germline, CDR1 is SGHRS and CDR2 YFSETQ. The CDR3 extends over 14 amino acids. The CDR3 sequence is CASSLAASTDTQYF. In nucleotides, the CDR3 is TGCGCCAGCAGCCTAGCGGCTAGCACAGATACGCAGTATTTT.

This clone was observed once. The V gene is TRBV5-6, the J gene TRBJ2-5; D remains unclear. V lost 4 bases to trimming and J lost 4 bases, with 5 bases between them. Germline CDR1 SGHDT, CDR2 YYEEEE. This CDR3 spans 11 amino acids. This CDR3 is CASSIRETQYF. CDR3 DNA sequence: TGTGCCAGCAGCATACGAGAGACCCAGTACTTC.

J is TRBJ2-1 and V is TRBV30; tentative D call: TRBD1 (6 bases). This CDR3 has 15 residues. V was trimmed by 8 bases and J by 5 bases, leaving 22 bases between them. CDR1 and CDR2 from the germline V gene are GTSNPN and SVGIG (reference sequence). The CDR3 region is CAGGTWGCLDNEQFF. CDR3 nucleotide sequence: TGTGCCGGGGGCACTTGGGGATGTCTAGACAATGAGCAGTTCTTC.

V and J are TRBV7-2 and TRBJ1-6; the D is unclear. CDR3 length: 12 amino acids. Germline assignment: CDR1 SGHTA and CDR2 FQGNSA. Deletions cut 0 bases from V and 14 bases from J, with 8 bases between. CDR3 coding DNA: TGTGCCAGCAGCTTAGCTAGCTACACCCTCCACTTT. The encoded protein is CASSLASYTLHF. Complete variable domain (other parts from reference TRBV7-2 and TRBJ1-6): GAGVSQSPSNKVTEKGKDVELRCDPISGHTALYWYRQSLGQGLEFLIYFQGNSAPDKSGLPSDRFSAERTGGSVSTLTIQRTQQEDSAVYLCASSLASYTLHFGNGTRLTVT.

This chain joins TRBV5-4 and TRBJ1-4; no definite D call. Germline CDR1 SGHNT, CDR2 YYREEE (reference sequence). The length of the CDR3 is 12 residues. Trimming removed 6 bases from V and 8 bases from J, with 11 bases in between. The CDR3 region has the DNA TGTGCCAGCACAACGTACGGGGAAAAACTGTTTTTT. It is translated as CASTTYGEKLFF.

The chain employs TRBV28 and TRBJ2-7; perhaps TRBD1 as D (6 bases). V lost 7 bases to trimming and J lost 4 bases, with 11 bases between them. CDR1 is MDHEN and CDR2 is SYDVKM in the germline V gene. The CDR3 loop spans 12 amino acids. CDR3 DNA sequence: TGTGCCAGCACCTCACAGGGTTACGAGCAGTACTTC. This sequence encodes CASTSQGYEQYF.

CDR3 sequence reads: CASSFARFRNQPQHF. The DNA for the CDR3 is TGTGCCAGCAGTTTTGCCAGATTTAGAAATCAGCCCCAGCATTTT. The chain carries TRBV28 and TRBJ1-5, with unresolved D. V lost 3 bases, J lost 4 bases, and 13 bases lay in between. Germline V lookup: CDR1 MDHEN, CDR2 SYDVKM. The CDR3 length is 15 residues. The whole variable domain, filled in from reference TRBV28 and TRBJ1-5, reads DVKVTQSSRYLVKRTGEKVFLECVQDMDHENMFWYRQDPGLGLRLIYFSYDVKMKEKGDIPEGYSVSREKKERFSLILESASTNQTSMYLCASSFARFRNQPQHFGDGTRLSIL.

Here the CDR3 reads CASSVDLDQPQHF. DNA for the CDR3: TGTGCCAGCAGCGTAGATTTGGACCAGCCCCAGCATTTT. The chain combines TRBV9 with TRBJ1-5; no clear D gene. The CDR3 loop spans 13 amino acids. V was pared by 0 bases and J by 7 bases, with 8 bases between. The germline gives CDR1 SGDLS, CDR2 YYNGEE.

The V call is TRBV7-2, the J call TRBJ2-1; 11 nucleotides agree with TRBD2. The trim removed 0 bases at V and 4 bases at J, leaving 2 bases unmatched. CDR3 length equals 16 residues. Germline lookup yields CDR1 SGHTA and CDR2 FQGNSA. The CDR3 sequence is CASSLALAGGYNEQFF. In DNA, the CDR3 is TGTGCCAGCAGCTTAGCCTTAGCGGGGGGGTACAATGAGCAGTTCTTC. The full variable domain, rest sourced from reference TRBV7-2 and TRBJ2-1, is GAGVSQSPSNKVTEKGKDVELRCDPISGHTALYWYRQSLGQGLEFLIYFQGNSAPDKSGLPSDRFSAERTGGSVSTLTIQRTQQEDSAVYLCASSLALAGGYNEQFFGPGTRLTVL.

The chain has TRBV11-1 and TRBJ2-5; a possible D gene is TRBD2 (6 bases). The CDR3 runs to 13 residues. Germline assignment: CDR1 SGHAT and CDR2 FQDESV (reference sequence). Trimming stripped 5 bases from V and 1 base from J, with 8 bases between. The CDR3 sequence: CASSGGIQETQYF. For the CDR3, the DNA is TGTGCCAGCAGCGGCGGGATCCAAGAGACCCAGTACTTC.